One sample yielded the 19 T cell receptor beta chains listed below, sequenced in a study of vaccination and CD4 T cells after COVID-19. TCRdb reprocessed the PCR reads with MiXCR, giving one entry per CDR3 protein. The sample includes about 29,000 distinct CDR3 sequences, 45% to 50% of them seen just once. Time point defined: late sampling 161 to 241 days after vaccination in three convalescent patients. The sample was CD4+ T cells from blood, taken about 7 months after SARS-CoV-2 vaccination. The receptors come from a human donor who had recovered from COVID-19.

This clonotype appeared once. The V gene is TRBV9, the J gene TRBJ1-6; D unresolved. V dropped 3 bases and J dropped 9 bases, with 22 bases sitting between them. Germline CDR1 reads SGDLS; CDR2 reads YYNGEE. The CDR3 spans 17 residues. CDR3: CASSEIPGLLQGSPLHF. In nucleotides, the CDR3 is TGTGCCAGCAGCGAGATCCCCGGGTTATTACAAGGTTCACCCCTCCACTTT. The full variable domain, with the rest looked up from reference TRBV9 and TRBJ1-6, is DSGVTQTPKHLITATGQRVTLRCSPRSGDLSVYWYQQSLDQGLQFLIQYYNGEERAKGNILERFSAQQFPDLHSELNLSSLELGDSALYFCASSEIPGLLQGSPLHFGNGTRLTVT.

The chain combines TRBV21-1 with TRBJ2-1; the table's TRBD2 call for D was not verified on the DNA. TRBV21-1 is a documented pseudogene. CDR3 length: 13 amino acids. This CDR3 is CASSSMLADEQFF. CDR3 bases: TGTGCCAGCAGCTCCATGCTAGCCGATGAGCAGTTCTTC.

Written as DNA, the CDR3 is TGTGCCAGCAGCTTAGCCACAATGAGCGGCTCCTACAATGAGCAGTTCTTC. This gives the protein CASSLATMSGSYNEQFF. The chain uses TRBV7-8 and TRBJ2-1, with D possibly matching TRBD2 (5 bases). This CDR3 has 17 residues. Trimming left V 0 bases short and J 0 bases short, with 12 bases between. CDR1 and CDR2 from the germline V gene are SGHVS and FQNEAQ.

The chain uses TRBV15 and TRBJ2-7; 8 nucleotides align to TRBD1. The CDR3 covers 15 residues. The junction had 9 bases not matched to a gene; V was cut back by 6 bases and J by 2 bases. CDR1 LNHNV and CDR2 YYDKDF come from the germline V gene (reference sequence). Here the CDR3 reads CATSLGTGGTYEQYF. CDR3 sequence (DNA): TGTGCCACCAGTCTCGGAACAGGGGGAACCTACGAGCAGTACTTC.

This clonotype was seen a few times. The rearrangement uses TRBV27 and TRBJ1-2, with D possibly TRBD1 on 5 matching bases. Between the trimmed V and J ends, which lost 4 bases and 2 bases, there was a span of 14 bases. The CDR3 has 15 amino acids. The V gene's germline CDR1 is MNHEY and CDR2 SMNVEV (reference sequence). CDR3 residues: CASSSRSGRNYGYTF. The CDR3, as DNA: TGTGCCAGCAGTTCTCGATCGGGACGGAACTATGGCTACACCTTC.

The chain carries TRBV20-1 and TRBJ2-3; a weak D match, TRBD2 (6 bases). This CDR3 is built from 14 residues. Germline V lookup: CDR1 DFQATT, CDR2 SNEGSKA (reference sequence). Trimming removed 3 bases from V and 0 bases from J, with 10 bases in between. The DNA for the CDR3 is TGCAGTGCTAGGAAGAGCGGGAGCACAGATACGCAGTATTTT. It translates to CSARKSGSTDTQYF.

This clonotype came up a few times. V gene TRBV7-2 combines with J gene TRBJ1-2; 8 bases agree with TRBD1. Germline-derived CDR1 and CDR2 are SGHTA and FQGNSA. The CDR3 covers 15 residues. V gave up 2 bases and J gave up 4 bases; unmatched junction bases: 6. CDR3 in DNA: TGTGCCAGCAGCTTACACCAGGGGGCGGGCTATGGCTACACCTTC. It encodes CASSLHQGAGYGYTF.

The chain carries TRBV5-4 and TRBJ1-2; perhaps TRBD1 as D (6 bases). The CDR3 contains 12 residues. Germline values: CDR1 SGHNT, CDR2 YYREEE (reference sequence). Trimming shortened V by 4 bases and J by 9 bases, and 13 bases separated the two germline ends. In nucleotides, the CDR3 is TGTGCCAGCAGCGGGGACATACGGAGCTACACCTTC. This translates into CASSGDIRSYTF.

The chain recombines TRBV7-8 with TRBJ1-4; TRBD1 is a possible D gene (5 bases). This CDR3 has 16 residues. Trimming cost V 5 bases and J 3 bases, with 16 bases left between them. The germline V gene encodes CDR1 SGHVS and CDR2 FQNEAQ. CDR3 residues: CASSLNTGPSNEKLFF. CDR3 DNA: TGTGCCAGCAGCCTAAATACAGGTCCCTCTAATGAAAAACTGTTTTTT.

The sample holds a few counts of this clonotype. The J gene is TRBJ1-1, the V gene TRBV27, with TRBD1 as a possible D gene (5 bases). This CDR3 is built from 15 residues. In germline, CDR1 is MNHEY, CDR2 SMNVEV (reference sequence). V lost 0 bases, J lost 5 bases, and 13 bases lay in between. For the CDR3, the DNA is TGTGCCAGCAGTTTATCGGAGGGGTCTTGGACTGAAGCTTTCTTT. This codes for CASSLSEGSWTEAFF.

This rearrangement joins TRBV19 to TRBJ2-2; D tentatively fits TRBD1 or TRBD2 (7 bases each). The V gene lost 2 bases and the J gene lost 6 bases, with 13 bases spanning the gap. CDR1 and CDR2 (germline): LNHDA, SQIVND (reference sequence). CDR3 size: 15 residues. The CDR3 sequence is CASSIQGGYAGELFF. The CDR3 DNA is TGTGCCAGTAGTATACAGGGGGGGTACGCCGGGGAGCTGTTTTTT.

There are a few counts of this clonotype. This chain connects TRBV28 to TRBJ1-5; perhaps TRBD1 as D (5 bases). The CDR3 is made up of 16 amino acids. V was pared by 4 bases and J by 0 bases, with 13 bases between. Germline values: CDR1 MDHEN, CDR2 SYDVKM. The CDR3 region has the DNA TGTGCCAGCAGTTCACGGGACGGGTATAGCAATCAGCCCCAGCATTTT. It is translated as CASSSRDGYSNQPQHF.

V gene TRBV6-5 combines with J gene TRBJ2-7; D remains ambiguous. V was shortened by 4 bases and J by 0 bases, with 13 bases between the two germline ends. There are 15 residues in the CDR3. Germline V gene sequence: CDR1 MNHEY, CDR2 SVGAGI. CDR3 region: CASSLGPWDSYEQYF. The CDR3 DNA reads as TGTGCCAGCAGTTTAGGGCCTTGGGACTCCTACGAGCAGTACTTC.

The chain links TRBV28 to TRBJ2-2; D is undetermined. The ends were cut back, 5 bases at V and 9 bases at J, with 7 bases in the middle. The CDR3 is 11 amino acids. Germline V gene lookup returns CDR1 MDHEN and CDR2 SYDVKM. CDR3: CASSLGRELFF. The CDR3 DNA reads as TGTGCCAGCAGTCTGGGTAGGGAGCTGTTTTTT.

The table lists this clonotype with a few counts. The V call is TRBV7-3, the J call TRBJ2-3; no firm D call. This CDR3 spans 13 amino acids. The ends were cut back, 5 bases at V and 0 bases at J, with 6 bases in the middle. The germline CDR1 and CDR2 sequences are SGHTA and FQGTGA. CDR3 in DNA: TGTGCCAGCAGCCAAGGCAGCACAGATACGCAGTATTTT. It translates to CASSQGSTDTQYF.

This chain's CDR3 is CASRTLRDRGLRPTDTQYF. As DNA, the CDR3 is TGTGCCAGCAGGACCCTCCGGGACAGGGGACTGCGGCCTACAGATACGCAGTATTTT. The V call is TRBV27, the J call TRBJ2-3; 10 bases align to TRBD1. Germline V CDR1 and CDR2: MNHEY, SMNVEV (reference sequence). The CDR3 is 19 amino acids. V lost 6 bases, J lost 3 bases, and 18 bases stayed unmatched.

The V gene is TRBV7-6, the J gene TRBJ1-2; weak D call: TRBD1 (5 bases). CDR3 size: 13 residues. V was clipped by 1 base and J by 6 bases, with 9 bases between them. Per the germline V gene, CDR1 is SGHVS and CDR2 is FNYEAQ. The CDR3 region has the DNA TGTGCCAGCAGCTTAGGGCAGGGTGATGGCTACACCTTC. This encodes CASSLGQGDGYTF.

CDR3 DNA: TGTGCCAGCTGGTACGGGCTAGCCGACGGAGAGACCCAGTACTTC. It specifies CASWYGLADGETQYF. The chain is built from TRBV28 and TRBJ2-5, with TRBD2 as a possible D gene (5 bases). The CDR3 extends over 15 amino acids. The V gene's germline CDR1 is MDHEN and CDR2 SYDVKM. V lost 8 bases and J 4 bases, leaving 20 bases between the germline ends.

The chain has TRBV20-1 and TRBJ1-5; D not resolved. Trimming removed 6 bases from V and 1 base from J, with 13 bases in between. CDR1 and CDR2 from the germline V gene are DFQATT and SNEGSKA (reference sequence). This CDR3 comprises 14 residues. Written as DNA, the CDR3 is TGCAGTGCAAAACGGCGGGTGAGCAATCAGCCCCAGCATTTT. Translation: CSAKRRVSNQPQHF.